Listed here are 27 T cell receptor beta chains from one sample, sequenced in a study of blood T cells in healthy people across ages. Using a J-beta primer mix together with a sample-barcoded 5' primer, a second PCR was run for about 6 to 11 cycles. TCRdb re-called the 5' RACE reads with MiXCR, one entry per CDR3 protein. The sample has roughly 900,000 distinct CDR3 sequences, 48% seen once. The sequencing sample was made of blood. The receptor set was obtained from a man aged 30-40 years in good health.

This clonotype was counted between two and nine times. The V and J genes are TRBV29-1 and TRBJ2-7; 9 bases are a match to TRBD2. Germline lookup yields CDR1 SQVTM and CDR2 ANQGSEA. This CDR3 has 14 residues. V gave up 7 bases and J gave up 7 bases; unmatched junction bases: 14. The CDR3 loop reads CSGGELAGEWEQYF. The DNA of the CDR3 is TGCAGCGGTGGAGAACTAGCGGGTGAGTGGGAGCAGTACTTC.

This clonotype was counted a few times. This sequence joins TRBV2 and TRBJ2-7; a weak D match, TRBD1 (5 bases). This CDR3 comprises 16 residues. V shed 5 bases and J shed 2 bases, with 19 bases lying between them. CDR1 is SNHLY, CDR2 FYNNEI, per germline. Here the CDR3 DNA reads TGTGCCAGCAGTCCCGGACACGTCTTAAGTACCTACGAGCAGTACTTC. Translating gives CASSPGHVLSTYEQYF. The full variable domain, in which reference TRBV2 and TRBJ2-7 provide the parts outside the CDR3, is EPEVTQTPSHQVTQMGQEVILRCVPISNHLYFYWYRQILGQKVEFLVSFYNNEISEKSEIFDDQFSVERPDGSNFTLKIRSTKLEDSAMYFCASSPGHVLSTYEQYFGPGTRLTVT.

This clonotype was picked up a small number of times. This chain joins TRBV5-1 and TRBJ2-2; perhaps TRBD1 as D (6 bases). The CDR3 extends over 13 amino acids. The germline V gene encodes CDR1 SGHRS and CDR2 YFSETQ. Trimming removed 2 bases from V and 5 bases from J, with 7 bases in between. The CDR3 DNA reads TGCGCCAGCAGCTTTACAGGGACCGGGGAGCTGTTTTTT. Protein sequence: CASSFTGTGELFF. The full variable domain, in which reference TRBV5-1 and TRBJ2-2 provide the parts outside the CDR3, is KAGVTQTPRYLIKTRGQQVTLSCSPISGHRSVSWYQQTPGQGLQFLFEYFSETQRNKGNFPGRFSGRQFSNSRSEMNVSTLELGDSALYLCASSFTGTGELFFGEGSRLTVL.

This clonotype was counted a few times. This chain joins TRBV18 and TRBJ2-1; D perhaps matches TRBD1 (6 bases). Trimming stripped 3 bases from V and 8 bases from J, with 14 bases between. Germline V gene sequence: CDR1 KGHSH, CDR2 LQKENI. The CDR3 contains 14 residues. In nucleotides, the CDR3 is TGTGCCAGCTCACCGGGCACAGGGAAGGATGAGCAGTTCTTC. Its translation: CASSPGTGKDEQFF.

The rearrangement joins TRBV30 to TRBJ2-1; maybe TRBD2 (6 bases). V lost 4 bases to trimming and J lost 4 bases, with 14 bases between them. Per germline, CDR1 GTSNPN and CDR2 SVGIG (reference sequence). This CDR3 contains 14 residues. The CDR3 region is CAWTGDSLYNEQFF. The DNA of the CDR3 is TGTGCCTGGACTGGGGACTCCCTTTACAATGAGCAGTTCTTC. Based on the CDR3 plus reference TRBV30 and TRBJ2-1, the full variable domain is SQTIHQWPATLVQPVGSPLSLECTVEGTSNPNLYWYRQAAGRGLQLLFYSVGIGQISSEVPQNLSASRPQDRQFILSSKKLLLSDSGFYLCAWTGDSLYNEQFFGPGTRLTVL.

This chain joins TRBV12-3 or TRBV12-4 and TRBJ1-4; D gene ambiguous. This CDR3 has 15 amino acids. Trimming removed 2 bases from V and 8 bases from J, with 15 bases in between. The CDR3 loop is CASSLSAGVGEKLFF. The CDR3 DNA sequence: TGTGCCAGCAGTTTATCTGCGGGAGTTGGAGAAAAACTGTTTTTT.

This clonotype was detected a few times. The gene calls are TRBV20-1 and TRBJ1-2; D uncertain. CDR3 length: 15 amino acids. V shed 4 bases and J shed 1 base, with 16 bases lying between them. The germline V gene has CDR1 DFQATT and CDR2 SNEGSKA (reference sequence). CDR3 sequence: CSATTRRGSNYGYTF. The CDR3 nucleotides are TGCAGTGCTACGACAAGAAGAGGTAGTAACTATGGCTACACCTTC.

The chain combines TRBV5-1 with TRBJ2-5, with D maybe TRBD1 (6 bases). This CDR3 has 15 amino acids. V shed 4 bases and J shed 5 bases, with 18 bases lying between them. CDR1 is SGHRS, CDR2 YFSETQ, per germline. The CDR3 nucleotides are TGCGCCAGCAGCCCCATCACAGGGTCGGGGGAGACCCAGTACTTC. As protein: CASSPITGSGETQYF.

This clonotype occurred a few times. V gene TRBV30 combines with J gene TRBJ2-7; D call uncertain. Trimming cost V 1 base and J 2 bases, with 6 bases left between them. Per germline, CDR1 GTSNPN and CDR2 SVGIG (reference sequence). The CDR3 is made up of 12 amino acids. The CDR3 coding sequence is TGTGCCTGGAGTGACGGGCCCTACGAGCAGTACTTC. This gives the protein CAWSDGPYEQYF.

Only a few counts were recorded for this clonotype. The chain carries TRBV15 and TRBJ2-5; maybe TRBD1 (5 bases). The CDR3 is 15 amino acids. The V gene's germline CDR1 is LNHNV and CDR2 YYDKDF (reference sequence). V shed 1 base and J shed 2 bases, with 11 bases lying between them. The CDR3 DNA reads TGTGCCACCAGCAGAGTGAAGGGGCCGCAAGAGACCCAGTACTTC. Translation: CATSRVKGPQETQYF.

This clonotype has just a few counts. The chain recombines TRBV12-3 or TRBV12-4 with TRBJ2-3; D is possibly TRBD2 (7 bases). V was cut by 2 bases and J by 2 bases, with 11 bases left in between. The CDR3 runs to 15 residues. In DNA form, the CDR3 reads TGTGCCAGCAGTTTACCCGGGGGGCTCACAGATACGCAGTATTTT. Residues: CASSLPGGLTDTQYF.

This rearrangement joins TRBV9 to TRBJ2-3; tentatively, D is TRBD1 (5 bases). The germline V gene has CDR1 SGDLS and CDR2 YYNGEE. This CDR3 has 15 residues. The ends were cut back, 7 bases at V and 0 bases at J, with 15 bases in the middle. CDR3 loop: CASADRGLSTDTQYF. CDR3 nucleotide sequence: TGTGCCAGCGCAGATAGGGGATTGAGCACAGATACGCAGTATTTT.

This rearrangement joins TRBV6-1 to TRBJ2-2; D could derive from TRBD1 or TRBD2 (5 bases each). V was pared by 8 bases and J by 7 bases, with 20 bases between. The CDR3 loop spans 15 amino acids. Germline V gives CDR1 MNHNS, CDR2 SASEGT. The CDR3 nucleotides are TGTGCCAGCCCAGAGAGAGGGGCCCGCGGCGGGGAGCTGTTTTTT. It is translated as CASPERGARGGELFF.

The chain is built from TRBV7-2 and TRBJ2-3, with unresolved D. The CDR3 is 13 residues long. Germline-derived CDR1 and CDR2 are SGHTA and FQGNSA. V lost 5 bases to trimming and J lost 14 bases, with 20 bases between them. The CDR3 nucleotides are TGTGCCAGCAGCCCAGCGACCCCTTCTCGGTTGTATTTT. Translated, it gives CASSPATPSRLYF.

V usage is TRBV2 and J usage is TRBJ2-3; 7 bases are a match to TRBD1. After removal of 9 bases from V and 0 bases from J, the junction contained 6 bases not matched to a gene. The CDR3 covers 14 residues. Germline CDR1 SNHLY, CDR2 FYNNEI. Here the CDR3 DNA reads TGTGCCAGAAACGGACAGGACAGCACAGATACGCAGTATTTT. Amino acids: CARNGQDSTDTQYF.

This clonotype was counted at least ten times. The rearrangement joins TRBV10-3 to TRBJ2-7; TRBD2 aligns across 14 bases. The CDR3 sequence is 15 residues long. V shed 7 bases and J 6 bases; nucleotides not matched to a gene: 8. Germline CDR1 reads ENHRY; CDR2 reads SYGVKD. CDR3 region: CAITRTSGGISEQYF. As DNA, the CDR3 is TGTGCCATCACTCGGACTAGCGGGGGGATCAGCGAGCAGTACTTC.

The rearrangement uses TRBV12-5 and TRBJ2-4; D might be TRBD2 (5 bases). V lost 2 bases to trimming and J lost 3 bases, with 17 bases between them. CDR1 LGHNT and CDR2 FRNRAP come from the germline V gene. This CDR3 contains 17 residues. Written as DNA, the CDR3 is TGTGCTAGTGGTTTGCCTGCCGCCTTCGAGGGCAAAAACATTCAGTACTTC. This gives the protein CASGLPAAFEGKNIQYF.

This clonotype was observed a single time. The rearrangement uses TRBV28 and TRBJ1-1; D might be TRBD1 (5 bases). Trimming cost V 7 bases and J 3 bases, with 12 bases left between them. The CDR3 has 13 residues. CDR1 and CDR2 (germline): MDHEN, SYDVKM. The CDR3 nucleotides read TGTGCCAGCATGGGGGGAGGGGACACTGAAGCTTTCTTT. It yields the protein CASMGGGDTEAFF.

The V gene is TRBV4-1, the J gene TRBJ2-4, with 8 bases matching TRBD1. The DNA end lines up better with TRBJ2-7; the J call may be wrong. This CDR3 region has 15 residues. Per germline, CDR1 MGHRA and CDR2 YSYEKL. CDR3 DNA: TGCGCCAGCAGCCAAGGTCGACAGGGGAACTACGAGCAGTACTTC. This encodes CASSQGRQGNYEQYF.

This chain uses TRBV15 with TRBJ2-4, with 12 bases that match TRBD1. The tail of the sequence fits TRBJ2-7 better, so the J call may be wrong. CDR1 is LNHNV and CDR2 is YYDKDF in the germline V gene (reference sequence). The CDR3 totals 16 residues. CDR3 protein: CATSRLGGTGGSEQYF. CDR3 sequence (DNA): TGTGCCACCAGCAGGCTGGGGGGGACAGGGGGCAGCGAGCAGTACTTC.

This clonotype has just a few counts. The chain employs TRBV15 and TRBJ1-2; no clear D gene. From germline, CDR1 is LNHNV and CDR2 YYDKDF (reference sequence). The length of the CDR3 is 13 residues. V shed 0 bases and J shed 4 bases, with 6 bases lying between them. CDR3 coding DNA: TGTGCCACCAGCAGAGACCGGACCTATGGCTACACCTTC. Its protein product is CATSRDRTYGYTF.

The chain combines TRBV5-5 with TRBJ2-5; D not certain. The V gene's germline CDR1 is SGHKS and CDR2 YYEKEE (reference sequence). The ends were cut back, 2 bases at V and 7 bases at J, with 9 bases in the middle. There are 12 residues in the CDR3. The CDR3, as DNA: TGTGCCAGCAGCTTTGAAACGGGGACCCAGTACTTC. Translating gives CASSFETGTQYF.

V usage is TRBV6-5 and J usage is TRBJ2-7; D perhaps matches TRBD2 (6 bases). The J call is uncertain, as TRBJ2-5 better fits the DNA end. The length of the CDR3 is 16 residues. Germline V gives CDR1 MNHEY, CDR2 SVGAGI. The CDR3 region is CASSYGTGRDRETQYF. DNA for the CDR3: TGTGCCAGCAGTTACGGGACTGGCAGGGATAGAGAGACCCAGTACTTC.

The V call is TRBV28, the J call TRBJ1-1, with D hard to call. This CDR3 region has 13 residues. V was trimmed by 5 bases and J by 8 bases, leaving 15 bases between them. CDR1 is MDHEN and CDR2 is SYDVKM in the germline V gene. CDR3 coding DNA: TGTGCCAGCAGTCGAAATCAATTGGTAGAAGCTTTCTTT. Translation gives CASSRNQLVEAFF.

The chain's CDR3 is CASGAGTSGVGYEQYF. In nucleotides, the CDR3 is TGTGCCAGCGGGGCGGGGACTAGCGGGGTCGGGTACGAGCAGTACTTC. This sequence joins TRBV27 and TRBJ2-7; 13 nucleotides line up with TRBD2. The CDR3 extends over 16 amino acids. V dropped 8 bases and J dropped 4; count of bases not matched to a gene: 11. Germline V gives CDR1 MNHEY, CDR2 SMNVEV (reference sequence).

This clonotype was observed a handful of times. The chain joins TRBV9 to TRBJ2-7; no firm D call. CDR3 length equals 14 residues. The V and J ends lost 0 bases and 2 bases respectively, with 9 bases between them. Germline V gene data show CDR1 as SGDLS and CDR2 as YYNGEE. The CDR3 protein is CASSVDPATYEQYF. CDR3 DNA sequence: TGTGCCAGCAGCGTAGACCCAGCTACCTACGAGCAGTACTTC.

The table lists this clonotype with a few counts. V gene TRBV27 combines with J gene TRBJ2-3, with TRBD2 as a possible D gene (7 bases). This CDR3 has 16 amino acids. The germline gives CDR1 MNHEY, CDR2 SMNVEV (reference sequence). V gave up 3 bases and J gave up 2 bases, with 15 bases separating them. The CDR3 spells CASSFFRGATTDTQYF. The CDR3 nucleotides are TGTGCCAGCAGTTTCTTCCGGGGGGCGACCACAGATACGCAGTATTTT.